Below, 10 T cell receptor beta chains from the same sample are listed, as sequenced in a study of beta chain features in type 1 diabetes. General study findings and limits: A moderate, significant TCRB CDR3 shortening appeared in type 1 diabetes across four CD4+ subsets.

What was sequenced were expressed TCRB transcripts, since all of the isolated RNA had been reverse transcribed. TCRdb keeps only in-frame clones here, not all; method: immunoSEQ multiplex PCR. The sample has 310,000 or so clones, approximately 9.9% seen once; the top ten hold more than 0.8%. These receptors have no identified antigens. Sequencing was performed on central memory CD4+ T cells from blood. These receptors came from a man under 40 with type 1 diabetes.

The sample holds a few counts of this clone. This sequence joins TRBV11-2 and TRBJ2-3; 8 bases align to TRBD1. The CDR3 is 15 amino acids. The ends lost 5 bases at V and 2 bases at J; junction bases unmatched: 6. Germline V CDR1 and CDR2: SGHAT, FQNNGV. Here the CDR3 DNA reads TGTGCCAGCAGCACCCCGGGACAGGTCACAGATACGCAGTATTTT. Translating gives CASSTPGQVTDTQYF.

This sequence joins TRBV7-9 and TRBJ2-7; no definite D call. The CDR3 length is 14 residues. Germline CDR1 and CDR2: SEHNR and FQNEAQ (reference sequence). V lost 2 bases, J lost 0 bases, and 8 bases lay in between. CDR3 loop: CASSLKSDSYEQYF. The CDR3 region has the DNA TGTGCCAGCAGCTTAAAGAGCGACTCCTACGAGCAGTACTTC.

V usage is TRBV6-6 and J usage is TRBJ2-3; D unclear. V dropped 4 bases and J dropped 3 bases, with 8 bases sitting between them. Germline V CDR1 and CDR2: MNHNY, SVGAGI (reference sequence). This CDR3 is 13 amino acids long. The CDR3 is CASSSPRTDTQYF. In nucleotides, the CDR3 is TGTGCCAGCAGTTCCCCAAGAACAGATACGCAGTATTTT.

Only a few counts were recorded for this clone. This sequence joins TRBV19 and TRBJ2-1, with TRBD1 matching over 7 bases. CDR3 size: 15 residues. The junction had 12 bases not matched to a gene; V was cut back by 8 bases and J by 5 bases. Germline CDR1 is LNHDA and CDR2 is SQIVND (reference sequence). The CDR3 region has the DNA TGTGCCAGTCTAAGGGGCCAGGGGGAAAACAATGAGCAGTTCTTC. Translation gives CASLRGQGENNEQFF.

This chain joins TRBV5-1 and TRBJ2-3; TRBD2 aligns across 10 bases. This CDR3 is built from 15 residues. J gave up 2 bases and V 3 bases, and 3 bases lay outside the gene matches. The germline V gene encodes CDR1 SGHRS and CDR2 YFSETQ. The CDR3 region is CASSSSGGHTDTQYF. CDR3 bases: TGCGCCAGCAGCTCTAGCGGGGGCCACACAGATACGCAGTATTTT.

CDR3 sequence reads: CASSLDRGYGYTF. CDR3 coding DNA: TGTGCCAGCAGCCTGGACAGGGGCTATGGCTACACCTTC. V gene TRBV6-5 combines with J gene TRBJ1-2; 9 bases align to TRBD1. CDR3 length: 13 amino acids. Looked up from germline, CDR1 is MNHEY and CDR2 is SVGAGI. V was clipped by 6 bases and J by 4 bases; unmatched bases: 3.

This clone was seen a handful of times. The chain carries TRBV28 and TRBJ1-1; perhaps TRBD1 as D (6 bases). Between the trimmed V and J ends, which lost 7 bases and 8 bases, there was a span of 20 bases. The CDR3 sequence is 14 residues long. The germline CDR1 and CDR2 sequences are MDHEN and SYDVKM. The CDR3 coding sequence is TGTGCCAGCACCCAGCCCCCGGGACATCGGGAAGCTTTCTTT. This encodes CASTQPPGHREAFF. Complete variable domain (other parts from reference TRBV28 and TRBJ1-1): DVKVTQSSRYLVKRTGEKVFLECVQDMDHENMFWYRQDPGLGLRLIYFSYDVKMKEKGDIPEGYSVSREKKERFSLILESASTNQTSMYLCASTQPPGHREAFFGQGTRLTVV.

The CDR3 bases are TGCGCCAGCAGCTTGGGTTACCAAGAGACCCAGTACTTC. It translates to CASSLGYQETQYF. The chain carries TRBV5-1 and TRBJ2-5; D ambiguous. Germline lookup yields CDR1 SGHRS and CDR2 YFSETQ. V was trimmed by 0 bases and J by 0 bases, leaving 3 bases between them. The CDR3 runs 13 residues.

The rearrangement uses TRBV11-2 and TRBJ2-6; D not certain. Germline CDR1 and CDR2: SGHAT and FQNNGV. The CDR3 loop spans 12 amino acids. The V end was cut by 5 bases, the J end by 12 bases, with 11 bases between. In nucleotides, the CDR3 is TGTGCCAGCAGCGCCGCGACCTTCGTCCTGACTTTC. Its translation is CASSAATFVLTF.

The rearrangement joins TRBV2 to TRBJ1-6; unclear D gene. The CDR3 runs 13 residues. V lost 8 bases, J lost 7 bases, and 12 bases lay in between. Germline V CDR1 and CDR2: SNHLY, FYNNEI. Here the CDR3 DNA reads TGTGCCAGCGATCGCTTGGAAAATTCACCCCTCCACTTT. This codes for CASDRLENSPLHF.